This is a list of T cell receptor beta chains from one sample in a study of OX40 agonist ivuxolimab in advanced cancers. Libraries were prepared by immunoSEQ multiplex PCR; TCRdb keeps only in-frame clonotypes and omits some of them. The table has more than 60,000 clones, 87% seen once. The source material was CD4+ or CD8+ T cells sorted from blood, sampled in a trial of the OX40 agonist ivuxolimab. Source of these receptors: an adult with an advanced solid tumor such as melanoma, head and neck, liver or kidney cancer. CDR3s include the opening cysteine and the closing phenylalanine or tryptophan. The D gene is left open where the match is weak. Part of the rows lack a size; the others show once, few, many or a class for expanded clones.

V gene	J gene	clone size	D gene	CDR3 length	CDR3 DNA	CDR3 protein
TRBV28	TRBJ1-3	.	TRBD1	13	TGTGGCCGGGACAGGGATTATGGAAACACCATATATTTT	CGRDRDYGNTIYF
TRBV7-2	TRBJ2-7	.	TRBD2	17	TGTGCCAGCAGCTTAGTCTCAGGACTAGCGGGGATCCACGAGCAGTACTTC	CASSLVSGLAGIHEQYF
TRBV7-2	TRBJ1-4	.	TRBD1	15	TGTGCCAGCAGCTTGACAGGGCCAACTAATGAAAAACTGTTTTTT	CASSLTGPTNEKLFF
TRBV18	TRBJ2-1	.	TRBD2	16	TGTGCCAGCTCACCAATTCTAGCGGGGCCACCCAATGAGCAGTTCTTC	CASSPILAGPPNEQFF
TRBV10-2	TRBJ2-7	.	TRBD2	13	TGCGCCAGCGGGGGAGGGGCACGGGGCGAGCAGTACTTC	CASGGGARGEQYF
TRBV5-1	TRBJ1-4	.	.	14	TGCGCCAGCAGCTTAACGGGGAAGGGTGAAAAACTGTTTTTT	CASSLTGKGEKLFF
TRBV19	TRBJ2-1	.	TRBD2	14	TGTGCCAGTTCCTTAGCGGGGCGGCGCGATGAGCAGTTCTTC	CASSLAGRRDEQFF
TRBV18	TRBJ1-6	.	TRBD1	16	TGTGCCAGCTCACCTGGGACAGGGGGTAGTAATTCACCCCTCCACTTT	CASSPGTGGSNSPLHF
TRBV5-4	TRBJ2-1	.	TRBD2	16	TGTGCCAGCAGCCCCTGGAGCCTAGCGGGGGGGGATGAGCAGTTCTTC	CASSPWSLAGGDEQFF
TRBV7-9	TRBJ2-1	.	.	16	TGTGCCAGCAGCTTAGTAGGCGGAGAATCCTACAATGAGCAGTTCTTC	CASSLVGGESYNEQFF
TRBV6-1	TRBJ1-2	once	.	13	TGTGCCTCCTCCCCCAGCACTAACTATGGCTACACCTTC	CASSPSTNYGYTF
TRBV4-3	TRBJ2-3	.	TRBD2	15	TGCGCCAGCAACCAAGGCGGGGGGCCCACAGATACGCAGTATTTT	CASNQGGGPTDTQYF
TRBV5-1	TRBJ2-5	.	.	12	TGCGCCAGCAGCCCCAACCAAGAGACCCAGTACTTC	CASSPNQETQYF
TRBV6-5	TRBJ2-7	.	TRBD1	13	TGTGCCAGCAGGAGTCTCTCCCAGGGGGTCACCCACTTC	CASRSLSQGVTHF
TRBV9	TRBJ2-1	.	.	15	TGTGCCAGCAGCGTAGCCCCCGACGTCCACAATGAGCAGTTCTTC	CASSVAPDVHNEQFF
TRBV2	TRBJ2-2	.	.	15	TGTGCCAGCAGGGGGAACATTGGCCGCACCGGGGAGCTGTTTTTT	CASRGNIGRTGELFF
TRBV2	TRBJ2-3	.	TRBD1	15	TGTGCCAGCAGTAGGGGACAGGGGCGCGGGGATACGCAGTATTTT	CASSRGQGRGDTQYF
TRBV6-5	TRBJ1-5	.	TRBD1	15	TGTGCCAGCAGTTACTCGTCAGGGGGTGAGCTGCCCCAGCATTTT	CASSYSSGGELPQHF
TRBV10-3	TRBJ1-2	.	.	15	TGTGCCATCAGTGAGTCAAGGATGGGGGACTATGGCTACACCTTC	CAISESRMGDYGYTF
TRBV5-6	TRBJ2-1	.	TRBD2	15	TGTGCCAGCAGCTTGGCTAGCGGGGTCAGGGATGAGCAGTTCTTC	CASSLASGVRDEQFF
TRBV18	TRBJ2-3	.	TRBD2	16	TGTGCCAGCTCGGCTCTAGCGGGAGGGCTGGGAGATACGCAGTATTTT	CASSALAGGLGDTQYF
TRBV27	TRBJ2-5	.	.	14	TGTGCCAGCAGTTTACGCCGGACACAAGAGACCCAGTACTTC	CASSLRRTQETQYF
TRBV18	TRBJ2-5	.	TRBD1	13	TGTGCCAGCTCCGGGACAGTTCAAGAGACCCAGTACTTC	CASSGTVQETQYF
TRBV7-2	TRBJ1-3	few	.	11	TGTGCCAGCAGCTTAGGGAACACCATATATTTT	CASSLGNTIYF
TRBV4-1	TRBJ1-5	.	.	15	TGCGCCAGCAGCCAAGATTTCAGCCGCAATCAGCCCCAGCATTTT	CASSQDFSRNQPQHF
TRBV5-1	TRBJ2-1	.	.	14	TGCGCCAGCAGCTTGGACGGTTATGGAAATGAGCAGTTCTTC	CASSLDGYGNEQFF
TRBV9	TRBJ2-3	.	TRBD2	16	TGTGCCAGCAGCCTTCGACTAGCGGCTAGCACAGATACGCAGTATTTT	CASSLRLAASTDTQYF
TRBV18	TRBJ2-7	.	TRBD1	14	TGTGCCAGCTCACCGGAAAGGGGGCTAAGGGAGCAGTACTTC	CASSPERGLREQYF
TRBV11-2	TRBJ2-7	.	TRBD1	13	TGTGCCAGCAGCTTAGCCCACAGGGGAGAGCAGTACTTC	CASSLAHRGEQYF
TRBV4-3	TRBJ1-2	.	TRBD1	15	TGCGCCAGCAGCCAAGAGACAGGGGGCTACTATGGCTACACCTTC	CASSQETGGYYGYTF
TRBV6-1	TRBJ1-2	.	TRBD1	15	TGTGCCAGCAGGAGAGGACAGGGGGCGAACTATGGCTACACCTTC	CASRRGQGANYGYTF
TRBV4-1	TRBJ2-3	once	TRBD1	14	TGCGCCAGCAGCCCCGGACAGGGGACAGATACGCAGTATTTT	CASSPGQGTDTQYF
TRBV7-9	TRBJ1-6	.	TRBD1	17	TGTGCCAGCAGCACCGGGACAGGGAGCTCCTACAATTCACCCCTCCACTTT	CASSTGTGSSYNSPLHF
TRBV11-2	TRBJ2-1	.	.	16	TGTGCCAGCAGCTTAGATCGAGGGTCCCCTTCGAGTGAGCAGTTCTTC	CASSLDRGSPSSEQFF
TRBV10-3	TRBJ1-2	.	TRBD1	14	TGTGCCAGCAGTTACGAACGGTACAGGGGTGGCTACACCTTC	CASSYERYRGGYTF
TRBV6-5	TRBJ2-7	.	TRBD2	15	TGTGCCAGCAGTCCTCTGGGGGGGAGAAGGTACGAGCAGTACTTC	CASSPLGGRRYEQYF
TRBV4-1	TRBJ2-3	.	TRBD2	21	TGCGCCAGCAGCCAAGATCGAATTGGACTAGCTCGAACTTTTAGCACAGATACGCAGTATTTT	CASSQDRIGLARTFSTDTQYF
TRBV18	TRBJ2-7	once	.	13	TGTGCCAGCTCACCGGACATGTCCTACGAGCAGTACTTC	CASSPDMSYEQYF
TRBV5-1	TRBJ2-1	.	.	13	TGCGCCAGCAGCGTAGACAGATACAATGAGCAGTTCTTC	CASSVDRYNEQFF
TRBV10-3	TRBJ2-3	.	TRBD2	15	TGTGCCATCAGATCGACTAGCGGGAGCACAGATACGCAGTATTTT	CAIRSTSGSTDTQYF
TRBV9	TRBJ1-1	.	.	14	TGTGCCAGCAGCCCCCGGGGGCAGGCCGCTGAAGCTTTCTTT	CASSPRGQAAEAFF
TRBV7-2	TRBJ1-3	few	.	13	TGTGCCAGCAGCTTAGTGTCTGGAAACACCATATATTTT	CASSLVSGNTIYF
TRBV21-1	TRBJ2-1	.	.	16	TGTGCCAGCAGCAAATTAGGCGGGAGGTCCTACAATGAGCAGTTCTTC	CASSKLGGRSYNEQFF
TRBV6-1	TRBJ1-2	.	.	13	TGTGCCAGCAGTGAAGTTACAGGGTCCCTTACACCCTTC	CASSEVTGSLTPF
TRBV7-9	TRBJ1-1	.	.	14	TGTGCCAGCAGCTTGTCAGCCATGAACACTGAAGCTTTCTTT	CASSLSAMNTEAFF
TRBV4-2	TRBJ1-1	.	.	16	TGTGCCAGCAGCCAAGAAAGTAGGACAACTAACACTGAAGCTTTCTTT	CASSQESRTTNTEAFF
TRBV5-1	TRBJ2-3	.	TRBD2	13	TGCGCCAGCAGCCTAGCGGGGAGAGATACGCAGTATTTT	CASSLAGRDTQYF
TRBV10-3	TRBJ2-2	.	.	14	TGTGCCATTAACGGCAGGGCGGAGACCGGGGAGCTGTTTTTT	CAINGRAETGELFF
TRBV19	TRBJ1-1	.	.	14	TGTGCCAGTAGCCCCAGTGTGAAACTCACTGAAGCTTTCTTT	CASSPSVKLTEAFF
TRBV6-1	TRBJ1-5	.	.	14	TGTGCCAGCACCCACAGGTATAGCAATCAGCCCCAGCATTTT	CASTHRYSNQPQHF
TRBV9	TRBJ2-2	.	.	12	TGTGCCAGCAGCCTTTCTAGGGGGGAGCTGTTTTTT	CASSLSRGELFF
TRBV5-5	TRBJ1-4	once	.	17	TGTGCCAGCTTTCATCGCGAGACGGCTGCAACTAATGAAAAACTGTTTTTT	CASFHRETAATNEKLFF
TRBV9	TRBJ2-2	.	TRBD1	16	TGTGCCAGCAGCGCTCCGGGACAGGGGGTCGTCGGGGAGCTGTTTTTT	CASSAPGQGVVGELFF
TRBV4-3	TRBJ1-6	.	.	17	TGCGCCAGCAGCCCCCAGGCGCAGAGCTCCTATAATTCACCCCTCCACTTT	CASSPQAQSSYNSPLHF